A selection of T cell receptor beta chains follows, all from one sample in a study of blood T cell repertoires in COVID-19. The assay was immunoSEQ multiplex PCR, and TCRdb's table has in-frame clones only and misses some. The sample yields 200,000 to 250,000 clones, roughly 76% seen once. Material for sequencing was peripheral blood. These receptor sequences come from a human donor in a cohort sampled during active COVID-19. CDR3s include the opening cysteine and the closing phenylalanine or tryptophan. Fields, in order: J gene, V gene, CDR3 protein.

J gene: TRBJ2-7; V gene: TRBV15; CDR3 protein: CATSSQNYEQYF
J gene: TRBJ1-2; V gene: TRBV4-2; CDR3 protein: CASSQDARDYGYTF
J gene: TRBJ2-3; V gene: TRBV6-2/TRBV6-3; CDR3 protein: CASSSPRLAGGIDTQYF
J gene: TRBJ2-5; V gene: TRBV5-1; CDR3 protein: CASSLSGGGETQYF
J gene: TRBJ2-5; V gene: TRBV28; CDR3 protein: CASSFGERRRETQYF
J gene: TRBJ1-5; V gene: TRBV27; CDR3 protein: CASSYSGGQSPQHF
J gene: TRBJ1-5; V gene: TRBV6-2/TRBV6-3; CDR3 protein: CASSRDRVGQPQHF
J gene: TRBJ2-1; V gene: TRBV28; CDR3 protein: CASSFSGTSGPSYNEQFF
J gene: TRBJ1-3; V gene: TRBV29-1; CDR3 protein: CSVEDQGAFGNTIYF
J gene: TRBJ1-2; V gene: TRBV4-1; CDR3 protein: CASSQDRAFGVANYGYTF
J gene: TRBJ2-5; V gene: TRBV29-1; CDR3 protein: CSVGQGKETQYF
J gene: TRBJ2-3; V gene: TRBV18; CDR3 protein: CASSPGTSGFLTDTQYF
J gene: TRBJ2-1; V gene: TRBV9; CDR3 protein: CASSVGSTSGRGNEQFF
J gene: TRBJ1-1; V gene: TRBV24-1; CDR3 protein: CATRSTGRTEAFF
J gene: TRBJ1-5; V gene: TRBV6-5; CDR3 protein: CASRQGYSNQPQHF
J gene: TRBJ1-6; V gene: TRBV3-1/TRBV3-2; CDR3 protein: CASRGSAGAHSPLHF
J gene: TRBJ2-3; V gene: TRBV19; CDR3 protein: CASSAGDRGTQYF
J gene: TRBJ2-7; V gene: TRBV5-8; CDR3 protein: CASSGEQGRYEQYF
J gene: TRBJ2-7; V gene: TRBV7-9; CDR3 protein: CASSLVQGAREQYF
J gene: TRBJ2-1; V gene: TRBV19; CDR3 protein: CASSIGSGRDLNIEQFF
J gene: TRBJ2-1; V gene: TRBV24-1; CDR3 protein: CATRGTGGAYEQFF
J gene: TRBJ2-5; V gene: TRBV24-1; CDR3 protein: CATSDPGLAKETQYF
J gene: TRBJ1-1; V gene: TRBV28; CDR3 protein: CASSYRGGAFF
J gene: TRBJ1-2; V gene: TRBV20-1; CDR3 protein: CSARAGSGYTF
J gene: TRBJ1-2; V gene: TRBV4-1; CDR3 protein: CASSQEGQLNYGYTF
J gene: TRBJ1-5; V gene: TRBV27; CDR3 protein: CASSLSSRGNQPQHF
J gene: TRBJ1-3; V gene: TRBV30; CDR3 protein: CAWRRDRTSGNTIYF
J gene: TRBJ1-6; V gene: TRBV5-1; CDR3 protein: CASSASRGDNSPLHF
J gene: TRBJ2-5; V gene: TRBV27; CDR3 protein: CASSPGLAVPQETQYF
J gene: TRBJ2-7; V gene: TRBV27; CDR3 protein: CASSLRGEQYF
J gene: TRBJ2-7; V gene: TRBV6-5; CDR3 protein: CASSSPGRYPYEQYF
J gene: TRBJ1-2; V gene: TRBV25-1; CDR3 protein: CASSVSTGTYGYTF
J gene: TRBJ1-1; V gene: TRBV18; CDR3 protein: CASSSLRQDTEAFF
J gene: TRBJ2-7; V gene: TRBV11-2; CDR3 protein: CASSPRTGGYYEQYF
J gene: TRBJ2-7; V gene: TRBV7-9; CDR3 protein: CASSLGTSEFYEQYF
J gene: TRBJ2-7; V gene: TRBV28; CDR3 protein: CASSLRTGESYEQYF
J gene: TRBJ1-6; V gene: TRBV30; CDR3 protein: CAWTRGQIYNSPLHF
J gene: TRBJ2-1; V gene: TRBV2; CDR3 protein: CASGLDWGQTYNEQFF
J gene: TRBJ2-7; V gene: TRBV27; CDR3 protein: CASRDRVSSYEQYF
J gene: TRBJ2-2; V gene: TRBV3-1/TRBV3-2; CDR3 protein: CASSQGGLFGNTGELFF
J gene: TRBJ2-5; V gene: TRBV18; CDR3 protein: CASSRQRDTQETQYF